This T cell receptor beta chain is from a study of vaccination and CD4 T cells after COVID-19. Study details: The interval from dose two to post-vaccine sampling had a median of around 79 days, and it ranged from 14 to 241. The authors gave control cultures a CEFX pool, an HIV-1 Nef pool, or no peptide.

As for treatment: roughly 10-day PBMC culture with coronavirus spike peptide pools or control peptides (ViraFEST assay). Peptide pools at roughly 10 ug/ml and IL-2 at 10 IU/ml were added to cultures of a few million PBMCs per well. Comments on this clonotype: Its antigen is unknown.

The assay that was used to sequence DNA from cultured CD4+ T cells was the Oncomine TCR Beta short-read assay. TCRdb reanalysed the PCR reads using MiXCR and keeps one entry per CDR3 protein. Of about 16,000 distinct CDR3 sequences in the sample, roughly 60% were seen once. Trimming cost V 4 bases and J 3 bases; bases outside gene matches: 5. The CDR3 loop spans 14 amino acids. The germline V gene has CDR1 ENHRY and CDR2 SYGVKD. The rearrangement uses TRBV10-3 and TRBJ1-2; 7 nucleotides align to TRBD1. Source material: CD4+ T cells from blood, cultured in vitro. The source is a human donor who had recovered from COVID-19. This chain's CDR3 is CAISGGGGDYGYTF. CDR3 nucleotide sequence: TGTGCCATCAGTGGGGGAGGGGGCGACTATGGCTACACCTTC.